The TCR beta chain under discussion was sequenced for a study of T cell repertoires in ileal Crohn's disease. Across the study: Biopsies of the neoterminal ileum at postoperative colonoscopy form M6 samples.

Libraries were prepared by immunoSEQ multiplex PCR; TCRdb keeps only in-frame clonotypes and omits some of them. The sample holds some 60,000 clones; about 89% are singletons and the top ten take roughly 2%. Documented time point: neoterminal ileum biopsy at postoperative endoscopy, about 6 months after surgery. The CDR3 consists of 16 residues. Trimming took off 2 bases at V and 1 base at J, with 12 bases between the two ends. The germline V gene encodes CDR1 SNHLY and CDR2 FYNNEI. This sequence joins TRBV2 and TRBJ1-3; maybe TRBD1 (5 bases). The sequence was collected from an adult with Crohn's disease. The specimen was ileal tissue. The CDR3: CASSETRAGSGNTIYF. The CDR3 DNA follows: TGTGCCAGCAGTGAAACCCGTGCAGGGTCTGGAAACACCATATATTTT.